The present T cell receptor beta chain was sequenced within a study of beta chain features in type 1 diabetes. Broader study findings: VDJ junctions sequenced from type 1 diabetes patients showed fewer insertions and more deletions. Moderately but significantly shorter TCRB CDR3s were found in Type 1 diabetes patients in all four CD4+ subsets.

This clone was picked up one time. Its antigen is as yet unknown. As every portion of the isolated RNA was reverse transcribed, the sequencing read expressed TCRB transcripts. Sequenced by immunoSEQ multiplex PCR; TCRdb stores in-frame clones only, minus some. The repertoire holds about 900,000 clones, with roughly 16% as singletons. Material: naive CD4+ T cells from blood. This clonotype originated in a woman in her late teens or twenties in good health.

The CDR3 coding sequence is TGTGCCAGCTCACCGTCATCTGATCAGCCCCAGCATTTT. Translation: CASSPSSDQPQHF. The chain carries TRBV18 and TRBJ1-5; D is unclear. The CDR3 contains 13 residues. Trimming removed 3 bases at V and 5 bases at J, with 8 bases between. CDR1 and CDR2 (germline): KGHSH, LQKENI. The full variable domain, with the rest looked up from reference TRBV18 and TRBJ1-5, is NAGVMQNPRHLVRRRGQEARLRCSPMKGHSHVYWYRQLPEEGLKFMVYLQKENIIDESGMPKERFSAEFPKEGPSILRIQQVVRGDSAAYFCASSPSSDQPQHFGDGTRLSIL.